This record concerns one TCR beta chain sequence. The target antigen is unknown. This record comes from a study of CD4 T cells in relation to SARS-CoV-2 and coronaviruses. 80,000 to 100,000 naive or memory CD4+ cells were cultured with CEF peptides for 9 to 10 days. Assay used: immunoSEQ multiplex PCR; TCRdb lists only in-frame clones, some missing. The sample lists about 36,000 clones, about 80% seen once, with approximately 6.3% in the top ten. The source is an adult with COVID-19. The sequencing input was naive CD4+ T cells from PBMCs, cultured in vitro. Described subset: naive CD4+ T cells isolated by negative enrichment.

The CDR3 DNA follows: TGTGCCAGCAGCCAGCCACAGGGGTGGGCTTTCTTT. As protein: CASSQPQGWAFF. V is TRBV3-1 (or the pseudogene TRBV3-2) and J is TRBJ1-1; 7 nucleotides match TRBD1. The CDR3 has 12 residues. The V and J ends lost 3 bases and 11 bases, in that order; junction bases with no gene match: 6. Germline values: CDR1 LGHDT, CDR2 YNNKEL (reference sequence).